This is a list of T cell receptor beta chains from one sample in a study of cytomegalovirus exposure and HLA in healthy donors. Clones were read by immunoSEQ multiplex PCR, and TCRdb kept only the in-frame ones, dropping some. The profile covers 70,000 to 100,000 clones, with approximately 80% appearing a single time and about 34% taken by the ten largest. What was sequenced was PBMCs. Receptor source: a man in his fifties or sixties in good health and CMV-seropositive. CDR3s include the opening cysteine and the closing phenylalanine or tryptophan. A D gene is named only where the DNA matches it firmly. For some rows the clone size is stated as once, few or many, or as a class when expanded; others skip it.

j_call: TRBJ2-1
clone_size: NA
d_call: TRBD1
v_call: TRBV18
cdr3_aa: CASSLRDRDQFF
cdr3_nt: TGTGCCAGCTCACTACGGGACAGGGATCAGTTCTTC

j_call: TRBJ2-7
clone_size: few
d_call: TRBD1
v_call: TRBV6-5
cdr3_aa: CATTDPGTGAYEQYF
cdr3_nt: TGTGCCACCACCGACCCCGGGACAGGTGCCTACGAGCAGTACTTC

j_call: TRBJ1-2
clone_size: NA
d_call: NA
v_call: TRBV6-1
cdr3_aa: CASSEPPQNVYGYTF
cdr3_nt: TGTGCCAGCAGTGAACCCCCACAAAACGTCTATGGCTACACCTTC

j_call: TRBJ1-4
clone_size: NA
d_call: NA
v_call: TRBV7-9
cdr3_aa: CSSSSYGQSNEKLFF
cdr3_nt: TGTTCCAGCAGCTCATACGGACAGTCCAATGAAAAACTGTTTTTT

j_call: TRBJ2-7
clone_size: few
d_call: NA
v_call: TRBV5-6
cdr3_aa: CASSSFSYEQYF
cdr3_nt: TGTGCCAGCAGCTCCTTCTCCTACGAGCAGTACTTC

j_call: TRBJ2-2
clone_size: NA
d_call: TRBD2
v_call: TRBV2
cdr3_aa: CASSEALLPRLTGRGGPSAGELFF
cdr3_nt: TGTGCCAGCAGTGAAGCGCTTCTTCCGCGTCTAACGGGTCGGGGGGGTCCCTCCGCCGGGGAGCTGTTTTTT

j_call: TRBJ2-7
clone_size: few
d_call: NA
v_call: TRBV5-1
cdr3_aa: CASSLVPAYEQYF
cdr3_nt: TGCGCCAGCAGCTTGGTCCCGGCCTACGAGCAGTACTTC

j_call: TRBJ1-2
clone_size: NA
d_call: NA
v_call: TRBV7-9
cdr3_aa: CASSLGAGPNYGYTF
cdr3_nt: TGTGCCAGCAGCTTAGGGGCAGGTCCGAACTATGGCTACACCTTC

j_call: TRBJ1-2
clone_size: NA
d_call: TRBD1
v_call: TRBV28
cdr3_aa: CASRGTGGAFDGYTF
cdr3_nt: TGTGCCAGCAGAGGGACAGGGGGCGCATTTGACGGCTACACCTTC

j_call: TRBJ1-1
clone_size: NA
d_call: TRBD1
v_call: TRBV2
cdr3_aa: CASSEADRQVAEAFF
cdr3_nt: TGTGCCAGCAGTGAAGCGGACAGGCAAGTAGCTGAAGCTTTCTTT

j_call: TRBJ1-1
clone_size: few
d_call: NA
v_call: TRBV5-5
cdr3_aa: CASSFYRENTEAFF
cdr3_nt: TGTGCCAGCAGCTTTTACAGGGAGAACACTGAAGCTTTCTTT

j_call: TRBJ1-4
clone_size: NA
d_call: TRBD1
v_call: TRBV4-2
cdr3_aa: CASSQDGAGGGEKLFF
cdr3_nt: TGTGCCAGCAGCCAAGATGGGGCAGGGGGTGGTGAAAAACTGTTTTTT

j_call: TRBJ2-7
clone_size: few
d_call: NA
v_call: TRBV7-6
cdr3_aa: CASSLGSPGEQYF
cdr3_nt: TGTGCCAGCAGCTTAGGCTCTCCCGGGGAGCAGTACTTC

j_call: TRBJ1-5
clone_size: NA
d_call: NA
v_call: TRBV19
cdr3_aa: CASSISPWTGNQPQHF
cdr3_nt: TGTGCCAGTAGTATATCCCCCTGGACAGGCAATCAGCCCCAGCATTTT

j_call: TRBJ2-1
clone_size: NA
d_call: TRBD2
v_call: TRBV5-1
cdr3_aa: CASSRGLAGNSYNEQFF
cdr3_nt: TGCGCCAGCAGCCGGGGACTAGCGGGGAACTCCTACAATGAGCAGTTCTTC

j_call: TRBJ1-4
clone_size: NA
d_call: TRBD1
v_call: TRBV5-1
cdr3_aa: CASSFGQGNEKLFF
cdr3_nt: TGCGCCAGCAGCTTCGGACAGGGGAATGAAAAACTGTTTTTT

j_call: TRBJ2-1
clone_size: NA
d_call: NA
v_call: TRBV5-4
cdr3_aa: CASSRGVYEQFF
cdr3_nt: TGTGCCAGCAGCAGGGGCGTTTATGAGCAGTTCTTC

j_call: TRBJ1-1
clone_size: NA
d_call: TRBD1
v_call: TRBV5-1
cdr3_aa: CASRVRQGGRDTEAFF
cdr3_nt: TGCGCCAGCAGAGTACGACAGGGGGGGAGGGACACTGAAGCTTTCTTT

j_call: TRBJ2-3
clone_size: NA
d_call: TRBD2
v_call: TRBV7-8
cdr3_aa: CASSLASTSGSSPDTQYF
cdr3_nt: TGTGCCAGCAGCTTAGCGTCGACTAGCGGGAGTTCCCCAGATACGCAGTATTTT

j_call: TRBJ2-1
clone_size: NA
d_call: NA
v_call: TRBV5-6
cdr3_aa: CASSLGVAESSYNEQFF
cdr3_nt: TGTGCCAGCAGCTTGGGAGTCGCGGAGAGCTCCTACAATGAGCAGTTCTTC

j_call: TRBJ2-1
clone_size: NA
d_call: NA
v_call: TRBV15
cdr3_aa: CATSSGVTYNEQFF
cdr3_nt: TGTGCCACCAGCAGCGGGGTCACCTACAATGAGCAGTTCTTC

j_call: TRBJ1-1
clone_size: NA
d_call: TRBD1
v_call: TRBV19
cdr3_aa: CASSIDRGRTEAFF
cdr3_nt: TGTGCCAGTAGTATTGACAGGGGACGTACTGAAGCTTTCTTT

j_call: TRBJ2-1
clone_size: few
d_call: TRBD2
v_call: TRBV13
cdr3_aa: CASSSLAGGYNEQFF
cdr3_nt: TGTGCCAGCAGCTCCCTGGCGGGAGGATACAATGAGCAGTTCTTC

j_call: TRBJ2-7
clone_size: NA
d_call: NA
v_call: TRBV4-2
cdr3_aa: CASSQAKGAWEQYF
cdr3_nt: TGTGCCAGCAGCCAAGCGAAAGGGGCATGGGAGCAGTACTTC